The sequence of this T cell receptor beta chain was determined in a study of radiation and T cells in renal cell carcinoma. Time point specified: baseline pretreatment blood. Stated treatment: 15 Gy SBRT to primary tumor, nephrectomy 4 weeks later. The CDR3 covers 16 residues. The germline gives CDR1 MGHDK, CDR2 SYGVNS. Trimming removed 1 base from V and 0 bases from J, with 10 bases in between. Assay: immunoSEQ multiplex PCR; the TCRdb copy retains only in-frame clones and omits some. The sample includes about 50,000 clones, around 83% of them seen just once. This clone has more than one count but fewer than ten.

This clonotype was obtained from a woman in her 70s with renal cell carcinoma. The chain carries TRBV25-1 and TRBJ1-5, with unresolved D. The source was blood, collected from a patient whose treatment included radiotherapy and nephrectomy. CDR3 DNA sequence: TGTGCCAGCAGTGAATCTCGGGAAGATAGCAATCAGCCCCAGCATTTT. Amino acid sequence: CASSESREDSNQPQHF.